This is a list of T cell receptor beta chains from one sample in a study of blood T cell repertoires in COVID-19. Produced via immunoSEQ multiplex PCR; TCRdb's table is partial and in-frame only. This table holds about 130,000 clones, approximately 80% found once. The sample taken for sequencing was PBMCs or T cells enriched from blood (not recorded which). The receptors originated from a man over 45 who had recovered from COVID-19. CDR3s include the opening cysteine and the closing phenylalanine or tryptophan. Each record gives: V gene, clone size, J gene, D gene, CDR3 protein, CDR3 DNA. The D gene is left open where the match is weak. Rows may omit the clone size; those that give it use once, few, many or a size class.

>TRBV4-2|-|TRBJ2-1|TRBD2
CASSQGTSGGYNEQFF
TGTGCCAGCAGCCAAGGGACTAGCGGGGGTTACAATGAGCAGTTCTTC
>TRBV28|-|TRBJ2-2|TRBD1
CASEGTGPDTGELFF
TGTGCCAGCGAGGGGACAGGGCCGGACACCGGGGAGCTGTTTTTT
>TRBV2|-|TRBJ2-7|TRBD1
CASRRTGHEQYF
TGTGCCAGCAGGAGGACAGGGCACGAGCAGTACTTC
>TRBV3-1/TRBV3-2|-|TRBJ1-4|TRBD1
CASSQAGTGGEKLFF
TGTGCCAGCAGCCAAGCCGGGACAGGGGGCGAAAAACTGTTTTTT
>TRBV19|few|TRBJ1-2|-
CASRTTATTNYGYTF
TGTGCCAGTAGGACTACAGCGACCACTAACTATGGCTACACCTTC
>TRBV6-5|-|TRBJ1-5|TRBD1
CASSPDRGNQPQHF
TGTGCCAGCAGTCCCGACAGGGGCAATCAGCCCCAGCATTTT
>TRBV19|-|TRBJ1-1|TRBD1
CASSRLDRDSDEAFF
TGTGCCAGTAGTCGTCTCGACAGGGACTCGGATGAAGCTTTCTTT
>TRBV10-3|-|TRBJ2-7|TRBD1
CAISPTGTGAYEQYF
TGTGCCATCAGTCCGACCGGGACAGGGGCCTACGAGCAGTACTTC
>TRBV9|-|TRBJ2-1|TRBD2
CASSAPRGGELAGGRTYNEQFF
TGTGCCAGCAGCGCCCCCCGGGGGGGAGAACTAGCGGGGGGGCGGACCTACAATGAGCAGTTCTTC
>TRBV7-2|-|TRBJ2-3|TRBD2
CASSLEAGGGQTDTQYF
TGTGCCAGCAGCTTAGAGGCGGGCGGGGGTCAGACAGATACGCAGTATTTT
>TRBV5-4|-|TRBJ2-1|TRBD1
CASSPKGTDYNEQFF
TGTGCCAGCAGCCCCAAAGGGACAGACTACAATGAGCAGTTCTTC
>TRBV24-1|few|TRBJ2-5|TRBD1
CATSAGGETQYF
TGTGCCACCAGTGCAGGGGGAGAGACCCAGTACTTC
>TRBV7-2|-|TRBJ1-1|TRBD1
CASSPGTGGPFTEAFF
TGTGCCAGCAGCCCCGGGACAGGGGGTCCCTTCACTGAAGCTTTCTTT
>TRBV28|-|TRBJ1-5|-
CANLTRHNNQPQHF
TGTGCCAACCTGACACGACATAACAATCAGCCCCAGCATTTT
>TRBV7-3|-|TRBJ2-1|-
CASSYDSSSSYNEQFF
TGTGCCAGCAGCTACGACTCCTCTAGCTCCTACAATGAGCAGTTCTTC
>TRBV7-9|-|TRBJ1-6|TRBD1
CASSRRDSNSPLHF
TGTGCCAGCAGCCGCCGGGACAGTAATTCACCCCTCCACTTT
>TRBV28|once|TRBJ2-5|TRBD2
CASRAAGAPEGETQYF
TGTGCCAGCAGAGCAGCGGGGGCCCCCGAGGGGGAGACCCAGTACTTC
>TRBV7-9|few|TRBJ1-2|TRBD1
CASSPTGVIIYGYTF
TGTGCCAGCAGCCCTACAGGGGTTATCATCTATGGCTACACCTTC
>TRBV3-1/TRBV3-2|-|TRBJ1-2|TRBD1
CASSPTRGLRPSYGYTF
TGTGCCAGCAGCCCTACCAGGGGGCTTAGACCCTCCTATGGCTACACCTTC
>TRBV28|-|TRBJ2-3|TRBD2
CASRPGGSTDTQYF
TGTGCCAGCAGACCCGGGGGGAGCACAGATACGCAGTATTTT
>TRBV10-2|-|TRBJ1-2|TRBD1
CASSESGTASYYGYTF
TGCGCCAGCAGTGAGTCTGGGACAGCGAGCTACTATGGCTACACCTTC
>TRBV18|-|TRBJ1-4|-
CASSPPRVRGNEKLFF
TGTGCCAGCTCACCACCACGGGTCCGGGGTAATGAAAAACTGTTTTTT
>TRBV19|-|TRBJ1-4|-
CASSIGAQVNEKLFF
TGTGCCAGTAGTATAGGGGCACAGGTGAATGAAAAACTGTTTTTT
>TRBV19|-|TRBJ1-1|TRBD1
CASGQAVAFF
TGTGCCAGTGGACAGGCCGTAGCTTTCTTT
>TRBV6-1|-|TRBJ1-2|-
CASSEGGTFYGYTF
TGTGCCAGCAGTGAAGGGGGGACTTTCTATGGCTACACCTTC
>TRBV3-1/TRBV3-2|-|TRBJ1-1|-
CASSLQGRTEAFF
TGTGCCAGCAGTCTCCAGGGGCGCACTGAAGCTTTCTTT
>TRBV2|-|TRBJ1-3|-
CASRQGDTIYF
TGTGCCAGCAGACAGGGAGACACCATATATTTT
>TRBV7-6|-|TRBJ2-1|TRBD2
CASSQGLAGNNEQFF
TGTGCCAGCAGCCAAGGACTAGCGGGAAACAATGAGCAGTTCTTC
>TRBV11-1|-|TRBJ2-4|TRBD2
CASSWGGPKNIQYF
TGTGCCAGCAGCTGGGGGGGTCCCAAAAACATTCAGTACTTC
>TRBV11-2|-|TRBJ2-3|TRBD2
CASSLELRGGRTDTQYF
TGTGCCAGCAGCTTAGAGTTGCGGGGGGGCCGAACAGATACGCAGTATTTT
>TRBV18|-|TRBJ2-7|TRBD2
CASSPRVGSGGDEQYF
TGTGCCAGCTCACCACGGGTCGGTAGCGGGGGTGACGAGCAGTACTTC
>TRBV9|once|TRBJ1-4|TRBD1
CASSQGAGSNEKLFF
TGTGCCAGCAGCCAGGGGGCAGGGTCTAATGAAAAACTGTTTTTT
>TRBV5-6|-|TRBJ1-5|-
CASSLGAGRVRSNQPQHF
TGTGCCAGCAGCTTGGGGGCGGGGAGGGTAAGGAGCAATCAGCCCCAGCATTTT
>TRBV24-1|-|TRBJ1-2|-
CATSDSGLSYGYTF
TGTGCCACCAGTGATTCTGGGCTTAGCTATGGCTACACCTTC
>TRBV30|-|TRBJ1-5|TRBD1
CAWSPETGRSNQPQHF
TGTGCCTGGAGTCCAGAGACAGGGAGAAGCAATCAGCCCCAGCATTTT
>TRBV24-1|once|TRBJ1-5|-
CATKGAGSNQPQHF
TGTGCCACCAAAGGGGCAGGTAGCAATCAGCCCCAGCATTTT
>TRBV5-5|-|TRBJ2-6|-
CASSKDSSGANVLTF
TGTGCCAGCAGCAAGGACAGCTCTGGGGCCAACGTCCTGACTTTC
>TRBV21-1|-|TRBJ1-2|-
CASLQGASYGYTF
TGTGCCAGCCTACAGGGGGCTAGCTATGGCTACACCTTC
>TRBV5-1|few|TRBJ2-3|TRBD1
CASRDFTGGSDTQYF
TGCGCCAGCAGGGACTTTACAGGGGGATCTGATACGCAGTATTTT
>TRBV9|-|TRBJ2-7|-
CASSVEGAGLGEQYF
TGTGCCAGCAGCGTAGAAGGGGCAGGGTTGGGCGAGCAGTACTTC
>TRBV18|-|TRBJ1-5|-
CASSPQGNQPQHF
TGTGCCAGCTCACCCCAGGGCAATCAGCCCCAGCATTTT
>TRBV27|-|TRBJ1-1|TRBD1
CASSSGQGNTEAFF
TGTGCCAGCAGTTCTGGACAGGGGAACACTGAAGCTTTCTTT
>TRBV25-1|few|TRBJ2-7|-
CASSEFDSGHEQYF
TGTGCCAGCAGTGAATTTGACAGTGGTCACGAGCAGTACTTC
>TRBV15|-|TRBJ2-5|-
CATSSTIGPQETQYF
TGTGCCACCAGCAGTACCATTGGGCCCCAAGAGACCCAGTACTTC
>TRBV3-1/TRBV3-2|-|TRBJ1-2|TRBD1
CASSQQGNYGYTF
TGTGCCAGCAGTCAACAGGGGAACTATGGCTACACCTTC
>TRBV21-1|-|TRBJ1-1|-
CASSATGGVGLTEAFF
TGTGCCAGCAGCGCAACAGGGGGCGTCGGTCTTACTGAAGCTTTCTTT
>TRBV7-9|-|TRBJ2-7|-
CASSHPGLAYEQYF
TGTGCCAGCAGTCATCCGGGACTTGCCTACGAGCAGTACTTC
>TRBV14|-|TRBJ2-2|TRBD1
CASSGTGWFSPGELFF
TGTGCCAGCAGCGGGACAGGGTGGTTTAGTCCCGGGGAGCTGTTTTTT
>TRBV28|-|TRBJ2-3|-
CASTVSGTDTQYF
TGTGCCAGCACTGTGAGCGGCACAGATACGCAGTATTTT